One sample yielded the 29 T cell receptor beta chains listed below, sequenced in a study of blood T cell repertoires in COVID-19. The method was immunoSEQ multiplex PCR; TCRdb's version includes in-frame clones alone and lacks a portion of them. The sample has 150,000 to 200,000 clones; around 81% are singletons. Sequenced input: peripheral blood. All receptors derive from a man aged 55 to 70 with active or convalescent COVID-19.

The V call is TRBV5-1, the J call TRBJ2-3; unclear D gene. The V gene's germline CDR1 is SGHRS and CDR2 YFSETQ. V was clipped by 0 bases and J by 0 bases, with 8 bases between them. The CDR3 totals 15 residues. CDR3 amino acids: CASSLVSGSTDTQYF. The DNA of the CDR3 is TGCGCCAGCAGCTTGGTTTCAGGTAGCACAGATACGCAGTATTTT.

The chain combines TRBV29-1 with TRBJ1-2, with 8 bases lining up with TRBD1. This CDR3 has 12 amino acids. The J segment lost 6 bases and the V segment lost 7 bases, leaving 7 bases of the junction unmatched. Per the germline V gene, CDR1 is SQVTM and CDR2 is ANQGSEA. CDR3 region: CSARAGGDGYTF. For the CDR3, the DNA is TGCAGCGCCAGAGCAGGGGGCGATGGCTACACCTTC.

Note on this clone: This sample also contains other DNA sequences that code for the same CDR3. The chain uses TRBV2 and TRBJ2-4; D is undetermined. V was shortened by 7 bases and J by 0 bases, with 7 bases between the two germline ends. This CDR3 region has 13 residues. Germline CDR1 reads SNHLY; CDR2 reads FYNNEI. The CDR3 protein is CASIDLAKNIQYF. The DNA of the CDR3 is TGTGCCAGCATTGACCTAGCCAAAAACATTCAGTACTTC.

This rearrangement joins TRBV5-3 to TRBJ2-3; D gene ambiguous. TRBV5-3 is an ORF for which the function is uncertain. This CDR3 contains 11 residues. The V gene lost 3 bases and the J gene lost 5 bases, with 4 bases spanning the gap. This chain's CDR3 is CARSSRDTQYF. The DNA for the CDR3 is TGTGCCAGAAGCTCCAGAGATACGCAGTATTTT.

The CDR3 is CASSQGLSSPYEQYF. The CDR3 DNA reads TGTGCCAGCAGCCAAGGACTGAGTTCCCCCTACGAGCAGTACTTC. The V gene is TRBV4-2, the J gene TRBJ2-7; D call uncertain. In germline, CDR1 is LGHNA, CDR2 YNFKEQ. Between the trimmed V and J ends, which lost 1 base and 2 bases, there was a span of 12 bases. The CDR3 covers 15 residues.

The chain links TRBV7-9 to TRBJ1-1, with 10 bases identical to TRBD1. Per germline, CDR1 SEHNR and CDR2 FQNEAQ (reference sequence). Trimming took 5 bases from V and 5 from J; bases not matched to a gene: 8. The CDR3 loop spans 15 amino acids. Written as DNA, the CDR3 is TGTGCCAGCAGCGCGACAGGGGGCATAGATACTGAAGCTTTCTTT. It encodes CASSATGGIDTEAFF.

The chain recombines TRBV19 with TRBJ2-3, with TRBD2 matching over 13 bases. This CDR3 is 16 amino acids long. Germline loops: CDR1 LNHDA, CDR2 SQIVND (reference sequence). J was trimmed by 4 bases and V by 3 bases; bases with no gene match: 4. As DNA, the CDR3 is TGTGCCAGTAGTATGGGACTAGCGGGGTCCGCAGATACGCAGTATTTT. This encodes CASSMGLAGSADTQYF.

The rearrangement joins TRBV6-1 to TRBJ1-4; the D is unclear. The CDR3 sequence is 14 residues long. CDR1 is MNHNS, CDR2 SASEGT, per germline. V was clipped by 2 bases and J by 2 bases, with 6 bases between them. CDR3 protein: CASSERGTNEKLFF. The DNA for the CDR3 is TGTGCCAGCAGTGAACGAGGTACTAATGAAAAACTGTTTTTT.

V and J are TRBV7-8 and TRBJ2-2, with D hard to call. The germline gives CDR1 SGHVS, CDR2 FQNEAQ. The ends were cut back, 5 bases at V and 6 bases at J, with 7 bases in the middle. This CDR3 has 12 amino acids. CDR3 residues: CASSDAAGELFF. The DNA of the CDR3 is TGTGCCAGCAGCGACGCGGCCGGGGAGCTGTTTTTT.

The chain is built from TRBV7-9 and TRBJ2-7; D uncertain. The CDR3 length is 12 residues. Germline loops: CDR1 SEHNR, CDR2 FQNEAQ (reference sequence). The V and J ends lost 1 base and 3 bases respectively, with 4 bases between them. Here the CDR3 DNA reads TGTGCCAGCAGCTTAGGCGTCTACGAGCAGTACTTC. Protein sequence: CASSLGVYEQYF.

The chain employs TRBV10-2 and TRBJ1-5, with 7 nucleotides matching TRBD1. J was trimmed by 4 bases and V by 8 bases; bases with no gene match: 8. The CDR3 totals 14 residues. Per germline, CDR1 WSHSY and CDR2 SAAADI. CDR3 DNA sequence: TGCGCCAGCCGCCGCTCGACAGGGAATCAGCCCCAGCATTTT. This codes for CASRRSTGNQPQHF.

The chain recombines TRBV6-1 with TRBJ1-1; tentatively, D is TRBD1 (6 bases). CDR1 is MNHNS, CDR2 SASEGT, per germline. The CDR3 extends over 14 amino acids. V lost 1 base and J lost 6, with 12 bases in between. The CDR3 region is CASSEVGKGAEAFF. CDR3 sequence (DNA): TGTGCCAGCAGTGAAGTTGGGAAGGGGGCTGAAGCTTTCTTT.

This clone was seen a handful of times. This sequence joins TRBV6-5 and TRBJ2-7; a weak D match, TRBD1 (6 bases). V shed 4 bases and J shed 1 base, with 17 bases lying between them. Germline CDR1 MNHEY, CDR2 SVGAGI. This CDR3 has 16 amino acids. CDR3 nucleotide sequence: TGTGCCAGCAGTTTCTACCGCTCGACAGGTTCCTACGAGCAGTACTTC. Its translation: CASSFYRSTGSYEQYF.

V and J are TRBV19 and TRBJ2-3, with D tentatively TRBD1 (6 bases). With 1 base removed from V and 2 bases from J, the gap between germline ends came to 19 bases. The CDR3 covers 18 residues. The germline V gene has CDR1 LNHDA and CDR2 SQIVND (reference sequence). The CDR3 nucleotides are TGTGCCAGTAGTATAGGTTCAGGGGCCCAAACCACCACAGATACGCAGTATTTT. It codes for CASSIGSGAQTTTDTQYF. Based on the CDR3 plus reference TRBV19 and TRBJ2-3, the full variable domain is DGGITQSPKYLFRKEGQNVTLSCEQNLNHDAMYWYRQDPGQGLRLIYYSQIVNDFQKGDIAEGYSVSREKKESFPLTVTSAQKNPTAFYLCASSIGSGAQTTTDTQYFGPGTRLTVL.

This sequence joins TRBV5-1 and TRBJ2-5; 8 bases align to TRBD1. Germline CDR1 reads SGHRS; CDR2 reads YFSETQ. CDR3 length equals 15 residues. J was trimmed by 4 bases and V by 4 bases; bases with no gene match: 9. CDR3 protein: CASSRQGTGIETQYF. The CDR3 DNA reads TGCGCCAGCAGCCGACAGGGGACGGGTATAGAGACCCAGTACTTC. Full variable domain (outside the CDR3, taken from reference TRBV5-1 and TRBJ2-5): KAGVTQTPRYLIKTRGQQVTLSCSPISGHRSVSWYQQTPGQGLQFLFEYFSETQRNKGNFPGRFSGRQFSNSRSEMNVSTLELGDSALYLCASSRQGTGIETQYFGPGTRLLVL.

The CDR3, as DNA: TGTGCCAGCAGCAAGGCGGGGGAGGCTGAAGCTTTCTTT. Translation: CASSKAGEAEAFF. This sequence joins TRBV21-1 and TRBJ1-1. TRBV21-1 represents a pseudogene. The length of the CDR3 is 13 residues.

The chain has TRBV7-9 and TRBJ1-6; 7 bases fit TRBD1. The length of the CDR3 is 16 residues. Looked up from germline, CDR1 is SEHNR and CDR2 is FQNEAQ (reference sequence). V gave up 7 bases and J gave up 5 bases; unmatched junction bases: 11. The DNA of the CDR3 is TGTGCCAGCACTGCGCCAGGGACAGACCATAATTCACCCCTCCACTTT. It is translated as CASTAPGTDHNSPLHF. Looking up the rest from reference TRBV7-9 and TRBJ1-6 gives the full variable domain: DTGVSQNPRHKITKRGQNVTFRCDPISEHNRLYWYRQTLGQGPEFLTYFQNEAQLEKSRLLSDRFSAERPKGSFSTLEIQRTEQGDSAMYLCASTAPGTDHNSPLHFGNGTRLTVT.

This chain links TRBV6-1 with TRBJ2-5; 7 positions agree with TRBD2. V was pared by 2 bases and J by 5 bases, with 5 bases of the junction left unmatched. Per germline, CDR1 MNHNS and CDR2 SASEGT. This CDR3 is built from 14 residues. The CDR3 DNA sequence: TGTGCCAGCAGTGAATGGGAGGGTGGGGAGACCCAGTACTTC. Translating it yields CASSEWEGGETQYF.

CDR3 residues: CASSTSGTGFAEAFF. CDR3 sequence (DNA): TGTGCCAGCAGCACTTCCGGGACAGGGTTCGCTGAAGCTTTCTTT. The rearrangement links TRBV5-4 to TRBJ1-1; TRBD1 aligns across 9 bases. The trim removed 4 bases at V and 6 bases at J, leaving 10 bases unmatched. The CDR3 spans 15 residues. The germline V gene has CDR1 SGHNT and CDR2 YYREEE (reference sequence).

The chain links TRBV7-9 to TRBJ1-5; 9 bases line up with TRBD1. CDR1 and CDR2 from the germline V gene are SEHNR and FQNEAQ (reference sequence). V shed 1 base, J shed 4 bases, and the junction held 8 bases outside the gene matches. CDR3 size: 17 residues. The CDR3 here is CASSLGSGTGQNQPQHF. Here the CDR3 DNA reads TGTGCCAGCAGCTTAGGTTCCGGGACAGGGCAAAATCAGCCCCAGCATTTT.

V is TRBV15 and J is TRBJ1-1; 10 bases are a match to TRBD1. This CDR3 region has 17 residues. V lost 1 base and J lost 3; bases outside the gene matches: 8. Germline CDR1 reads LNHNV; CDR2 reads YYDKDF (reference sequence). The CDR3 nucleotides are TGTGCCACCAGCAGAGGGGGGACAGGGGTTAGGGACACTGAAGCTTTCTTT. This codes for CATSRGGTGVRDTEAFF.

The DNA of the CDR3 is TGTGCCAGCAGTGAACTCGGACAGCCCTTTGACTATGGCTACACCTTC. This encodes CASSELGQPFDYGYTF. The chain uses TRBV6-1 and TRBJ1-2; D is perhaps TRBD1 (6 bases). The CDR3 is 16 amino acids. Germline lookup yields CDR1 MNHNS and CDR2 SASEGT. V shed 2 bases and J shed 3 bases, with 16 bases lying between them.

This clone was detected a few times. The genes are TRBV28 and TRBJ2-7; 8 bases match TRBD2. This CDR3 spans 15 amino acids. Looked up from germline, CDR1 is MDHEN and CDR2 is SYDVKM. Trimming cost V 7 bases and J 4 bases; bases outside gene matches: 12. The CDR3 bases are TGTGCCAGCACCCGACTAGCGCGGTCTCTTTACGAGCAGTACTTC. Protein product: CASTRLARSLYEQYF.

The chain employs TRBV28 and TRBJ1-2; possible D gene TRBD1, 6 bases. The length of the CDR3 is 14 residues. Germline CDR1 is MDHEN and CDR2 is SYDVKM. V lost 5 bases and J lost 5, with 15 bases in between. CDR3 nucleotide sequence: TGTGCCAGCAGTCAATCCGACAGGACGTATGGCTACACCTTC. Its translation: CASSQSDRTYGYTF.

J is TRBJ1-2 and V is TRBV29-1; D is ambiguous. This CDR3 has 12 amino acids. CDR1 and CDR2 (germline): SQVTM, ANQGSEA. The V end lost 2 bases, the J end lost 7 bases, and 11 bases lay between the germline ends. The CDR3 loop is CSVETGVGGYTF. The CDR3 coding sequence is TGCAGCGTTGAAACCGGGGTGGGTGGCTACACCTTC.

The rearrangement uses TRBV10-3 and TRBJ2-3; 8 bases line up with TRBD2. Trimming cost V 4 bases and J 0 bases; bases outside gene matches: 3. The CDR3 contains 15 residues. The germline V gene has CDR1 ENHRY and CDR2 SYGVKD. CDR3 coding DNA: TGTGCCATCAGTGGATCGGGAGGGAGCACAGATACGCAGTATTTT. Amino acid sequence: CAISGSGGSTDTQYF.

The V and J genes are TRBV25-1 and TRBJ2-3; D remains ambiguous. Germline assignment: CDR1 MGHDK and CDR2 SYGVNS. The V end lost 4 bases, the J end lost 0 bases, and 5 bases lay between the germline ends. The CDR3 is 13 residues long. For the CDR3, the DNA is TGTGCCAGCAGTGTTCAAAGCACAGATACGCAGTATTTT. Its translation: CASSVQSTDTQYF.

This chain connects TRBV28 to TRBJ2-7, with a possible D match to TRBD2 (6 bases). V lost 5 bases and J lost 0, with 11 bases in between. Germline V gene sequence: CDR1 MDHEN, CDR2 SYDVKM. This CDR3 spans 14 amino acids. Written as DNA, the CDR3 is TGTGCCAGCAGTGGGGACTCAGGCTCCTACGAGCAGTACTTC. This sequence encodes CASSGDSGSYEQYF.

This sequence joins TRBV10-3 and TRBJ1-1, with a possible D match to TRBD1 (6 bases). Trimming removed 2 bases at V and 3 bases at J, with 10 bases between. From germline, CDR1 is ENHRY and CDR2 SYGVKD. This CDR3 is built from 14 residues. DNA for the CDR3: TGTGCCATCAGTGAGACAGGGTGGGACACTGAAGCTTTCTTT. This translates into CAISETGWDTEAFF.